Listed below are T cell receptor beta chains from one sample, sequenced in a study of shared clonotypes between healthy human individuals. Only in-frame clones appear in the TCRdb table, and some are missing; sequencing was by immunoSEQ multiplex PCR. The sample lists some 2,000,000 clones; approximately 95% were seen once. Source material: naive CD4+ T cells sorted from blood. The receptor set was obtained from a man aged 18-30 years in good health. Each CDR3 is given without its conserved first and last residue. The order of the fields is V gene, CDR3 protein.

TRBV2 | ASGELASYNEQF
TRBV6-1 | ASSDKGQTLSNQPQH
TRBV2 | ASSGGSGNTIY
TRBV7-9 | ASSYMGVNQPQH
TRBV27 | ASSFRWAGLAGAYEQY
TRBV2 | ASSGTGAGELF
TRBV19 | ASSTQGSSYEQY
TRBV11-3 | ASSLGQGDTGELF
TRBV29-1 | SVEGSRTDTQY
TRBV6-1 | ASSEGVFGYT
TRBV11-2 | ASSHRLAGFQETQY
TRBV2 | ASSPVLRSNYGYT
TRBV7-9 | ASSLAWRLGEQF
TRBV5-1 | ASQFQGSGDTIY
TRBV29-1 | SGRGSSYNEQF
TRBV6-6 | ASTGLAGDEQY
TRBV6-5 | ASMPSGAPGDYT
TRBV2 | ASSKRGQETQY
TRBV6-5 | ASRTSPSGTYEQY
TRBV19 | ASSIGGTAVEQY
TRBV7-2 | ASSRDSKYNEQF
TRBV7-2 | ASSLVFEAKNIQY
TRBV7-9 | ASSDKEDEQF
TRBV20-1 | SAGLNQPQH